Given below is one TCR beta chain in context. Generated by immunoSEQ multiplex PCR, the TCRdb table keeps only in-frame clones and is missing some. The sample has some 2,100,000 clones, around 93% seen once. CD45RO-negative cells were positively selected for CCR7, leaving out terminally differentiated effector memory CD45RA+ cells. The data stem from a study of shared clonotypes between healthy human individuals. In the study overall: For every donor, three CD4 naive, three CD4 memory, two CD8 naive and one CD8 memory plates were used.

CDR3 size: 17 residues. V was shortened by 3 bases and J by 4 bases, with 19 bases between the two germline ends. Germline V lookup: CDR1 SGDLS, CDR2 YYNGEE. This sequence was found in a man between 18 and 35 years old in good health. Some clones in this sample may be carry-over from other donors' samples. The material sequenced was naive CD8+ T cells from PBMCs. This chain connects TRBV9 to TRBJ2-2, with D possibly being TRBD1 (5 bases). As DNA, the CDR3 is TGTGCCAGCAGCGCGAGCCCCAGGGAATTAGGCACCGGGGAGCTGTTTTTT. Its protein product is CASSASPRELGTGELFF.